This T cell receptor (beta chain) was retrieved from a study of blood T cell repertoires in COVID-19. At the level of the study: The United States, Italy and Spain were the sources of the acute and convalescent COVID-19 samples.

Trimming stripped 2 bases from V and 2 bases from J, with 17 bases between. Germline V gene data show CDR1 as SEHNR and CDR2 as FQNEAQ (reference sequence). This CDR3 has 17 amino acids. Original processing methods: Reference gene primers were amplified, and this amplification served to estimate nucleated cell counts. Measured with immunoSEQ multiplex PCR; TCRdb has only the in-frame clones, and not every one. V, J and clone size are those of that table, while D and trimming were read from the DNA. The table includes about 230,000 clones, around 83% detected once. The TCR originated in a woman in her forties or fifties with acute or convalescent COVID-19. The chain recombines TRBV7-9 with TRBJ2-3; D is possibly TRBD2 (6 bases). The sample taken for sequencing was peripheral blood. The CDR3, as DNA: TGTGCCAGCAGCTTAACTCCGGGACTCCCACCCACAGATACGCAGTATTTT. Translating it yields CASSLTPGLPPTDTQYF.